This T cell receptor (beta chain) came from a study of CD8+ T cells in alopecia areata. The overall study: A regimen of oral tofacitinib, 5 to 10 mg twice daily, was given to treated patients.

Looked up from germline, CDR1 is GTSNPN and CDR2 is SVGIG (reference sequence). Trimming took 0 bases from V and 0 from J; bases not matched to a gene: 7. The CDR3 has 17 residues. Lesional scalp punch biopsies and peripheral blood came from alopecia areata patients. Sequencing relied on a cDNA template that was reverse transcribed from extracted RNA. Measured with immunoSEQ multiplex PCR; TCRdb has only the in-frame clones, and not every one. The sample lists about 7,400 clones, about 66% occurring once. The J gene is TRBJ2-7, the V gene TRBV30; 11 bases map to TRBD2. The sample here was skin, taken at week 0. This receptor was taken from a human donor with alopecia areata. Here the CDR3 reads CAWSVRASGGSSYEQYF. CDR3 nucleotide sequence: TGTGCCTGGAGTGTTCGGGCTAGCGGGGGGAGCTCCTACGAGCAGTACTTC.